This is a list of T cell receptor beta chains from one sample in a study of blood T cell repertoires in COVID-19. Assay: immunoSEQ multiplex PCR; the TCRdb copy retains only in-frame clones and omits some. Of around 230,000 clones listed, roughly 90% are singletons. The sequenced sample consisted of PBMCs or T cells enriched from blood (not recorded which). These receptors came from a woman aged 25 to 39 who had recovered from COVID-19. CDR3s include the opening cysteine and the closing phenylalanine or tryptophan. The order of the fields is V gene, J gene, D gene, clone size, CDR3 DNA, CDR3 protein. The D gene is left open where the match is weak. Clone size, where shown, is once, few, many, or a class for clones that have expanded.

TRBV6-6	TRBJ1-1	NA	NA	TGTGCCAGCAGGACGGACACCCGGACAGTCAGTGAAGCTTTCTTT	CASRTDTRTVSEAFF
TRBV5-1	TRBJ1-1	NA	NA	TGCGCCAGCAGCTTGGGAGGGAGAGTCACTGAAGCTTTCTTT	CASSLGGRVTEAFF
TRBV5-1	TRBJ1-5	TRBD1	NA	TGCGCCAGCAGCTTGGACAGGGGAGAGAATCAGCCCCAGCATTTT	CASSLDRGENQPQHF
TRBV5-1	TRBJ2-5	NA	NA	TGCGCCAGCAGCTTCCCGGGAGACCAAGAGACCCAGTACTTC	CASSFPGDQETQYF
TRBV4-3	TRBJ1-1	NA	NA	TGCGCCAGCAGCCAAGATGGCCCGGTTGGACACCCGAACACTGAAGCTTTCTTT	CASSQDGPVGHPNTEAFF
TRBV4-3	TRBJ2-7	TRBD1	NA	TGCGCCAGCAGCGTAGGCCAAACCGGGACAGGAGGCTACGAGCAGTACTTC	CASSVGQTGTGGYEQYF
TRBV9	TRBJ1-6	TRBD1	NA	TGTGCCAGCAGCGATCGACAGGGTGGGACACCCCTCCACTTT	CASSDRQGGTPLHF
TRBV5-1	TRBJ1-1	TRBD1	NA	TGCGCCAGCAGCTTGACAGGGGGGACTGAAGCTTTCTTT	CASSLTGGTEAFF
TRBV9	TRBJ2-3	NA	once	TGTGCCAGCAGCGAAGGAGCCTACACAGATACGCAGTATTTT	CASSEGAYTDTQYF
TRBV7-9	TRBJ1-6	TRBD1	NA	TGTGCCAGCAGCTTGTTGTCAGGGGGCCCTTTATCACCCCTCCACTTT	CASSLLSGGPLSPLHF
TRBV25-1	TRBJ1-5	TRBD1	NA	TGTGCCAGCAGTGAACCGGGACAGGGCTTTCAGCCCCAGCATTTT	CASSEPGQGFQPQHF
TRBV25-1	TRBJ1-2	NA	NA	TGTGCCAGCAGTCCCGCCGGGGGGCAAGGCTATGGCTACACCTTC	CASSPAGGQGYGYTF
TRBV3-1/TRBV3-2	TRBJ2-2	TRBD1	once	TGTGCCAGCAGCCCACAGGGGACAGGGAGATATCTCGGGGAGCTGTTTTTT	CASSPQGTGRYLGELFF
TRBV6-6	TRBJ1-2	NA	NA	TGTGCCAGCATAAATACGGACAGCGTAGGCTACACCTTC	CASINTDSVGYTF
TRBV5-1	TRBJ1-1	TRBD1	NA	TGCGCCAGCAGTTTCACAGGGGTTGAAGCTTTCTTT	CASSFTGVEAFF
TRBV13	TRBJ2-7	TRBD2	NA	TGTGCCAGCAGCATCAAGCGGGGGAGCTCCTACGAGCAGTACTTC	CASSIKRGSSYEQYF
TRBV7-2	TRBJ1-5	NA	NA	TGTGCCAGCAGCCCCGCGACAAGGAATCAGCCCCAGCATTTT	CASSPATRNQPQHF
TRBV14	TRBJ2-7	TRBD2	NA	TGTGCCAGCAGCCAACAGCGGGGGGGTTACGAGCAGTACTTC	CASSQQRGGYEQYF
TRBV4-3	TRBJ2-2	TRBD2	NA	TGCGCCAGCAGCCAAGTTAGCGGGGGGGCTATCGGGGAGCTGTTTTTT	CASSQVSGGAIGELFF
TRBV18	TRBJ1-1	NA	NA	TGTGCCAGCTCAATTCAAGCCACGAACACTGAAGCTTTCTTT	CASSIQATNTEAFF
TRBV3-1/TRBV3-2	TRBJ2-1	NA	NA	TGTGCCAGCAGCCAAGATGCGGGTTCCTACAATGAGCAGTTCTTC	CASSQDAGSYNEQFF
TRBV19	TRBJ1-5	NA	NA	TGTGCCAGTAGCCCTGGACAGTTTGGGAATCAGCCCCAGCATTTT	CASSPGQFGNQPQHF
TRBV7-9	TRBJ1-2	TRBD1	NA	TGTGCCAGCAGCTTATGGGACAGGGGGCAGTATGGCTACACCTTC	CASSLWDRGQYGYTF
TRBV9	TRBJ2-1	TRBD2	NA	TGTGCCAGCAGCCAAACTAGCGGGGGGGCTTCCGAGCAGTTCTTC	CASSQTSGGASEQFF
TRBV5-1	TRBJ1-1	TRBD1	NA	TGCGCCAGCAGCCTGGGGACAGGGAACACTGAAGCTTTCTTT	CASSLGTGNTEAFF
TRBV4-2	TRBJ1-4	NA	NA	TGTGCCAGCAGCCAAGATCCTGACAGTAATGAAAAACTGTTTTTT	CASSQDPDSNEKLFF
TRBV3-1/TRBV3-2	TRBJ2-5	TRBD2	NA	TGTGCCAGCAGCCAAGATCTAGCGGGGACAGAGACCCAGTACTTC	CASSQDLAGTETQYF
TRBV4-3	TRBJ1-1	NA	NA	TGCGCCAGCAGCCAAGACCTTATGAACACTGAAGCTTTCTTT	CASSQDLMNTEAFF
TRBV5-1	TRBJ1-3	NA	NA	TGCGCCAGCAGCTTGGGACAGGACGGAAACACCATATATTTT	CASSLGQDGNTIYF
TRBV7-3	TRBJ2-2	NA	NA	TGTGCCAGCAGCGAGGGGGTGACCGGGGAGCTGTTTTTT	CASSEGVTGELFF
TRBV7-2	TRBJ2-3	TRBD2	NA	TGTGCCAGCAGCTTAAAGGGCGGGGGAGAAGATACGCAGTATTTT	CASSLKGGGEDTQYF
TRBV18	TRBJ1-5	NA	NA	TGTGCCAGCTCACCTCAAGGTCAGGATCAGCCCCAGCATTTT	CASSPQGQDQPQHF
TRBV7-2	TRBJ1-5	NA	NA	TGTGCCAGCAGCTTAGCTTCGCGGGGTAGCAATCAGCCCCAGCATTTT	CASSLASRGSNQPQHF
TRBV7-9	TRBJ1-2	TRBD1	NA	TGTGCCAGCAGCGGACAGGGAAACTATGGCTACACCTTC	CASSGQGNYGYTF
TRBV4-2	TRBJ1-2	NA	NA	TGTGCCAGCAGCCTCGCGGGGCAGGGAGGACACTATGGCTACACCTTC	CASSLAGQGGHYGYTF
TRBV4-1	TRBJ1-2	NA	NA	TGCGCCAGCAGCCAAGATTCGACTAGGGAATACACCTTC	CASSQDSTREYTF
TRBV10-3	TRBJ1-1	NA	NA	TGTGCCATCACCCAAGGGGTGAGGACTGAAGCTTTCTTT	CAITQGVRTEAFF
TRBV5-1	TRBJ1-2	NA	NA	TGCGCCAGCAGCTTGAGGGGTATAGTGTTCGACTATGGCTACACCTTC	CASSLRGIVFDYGYTF
TRBV5-4	TRBJ1-2	NA	NA	TGTGCCAGCAGCCCTGGGCTACAGGGCGCGTCGAACTATGGCTACACCTTC	CASSPGLQGASNYGYTF
TRBV19	TRBJ1-2	NA	once	TGTGCCAGTAGTATTCCGGCAGGGGCGCTAGCTAACTATGGCTACACCTTC	CASSIPAGALANYGYTF
TRBV2	TRBJ1-4	NA	NA	TGTGCCAGCAGTGAAAGGGGGATGGCAACTAATGAAAAACTGTTTTTT	CASSERGMATNEKLFF
TRBV19	TRBJ2-3	TRBD1	NA	TGTGCCAGTATGGGGGACAGGATAGGAGATACGCAGTATTTT	CASMGDRIGDTQYF
TRBV5-1	TRBJ2-5	NA	NA	TGCGCCAGCAGCTTGGAGGGGCACCAAGAGACCCAGTACTTC	CASSLEGHQETQYF
TRBV5-5	TRBJ1-1	NA	NA	TGTGCCAGCACCCAGAGGGTGGATGAAGACACTGAAGCTTTCTTT	CASTQRVDEDTEAFF
TRBV7-9	TRBJ2-3	NA	NA	TGTGCCAGCAGCCCACTAGGAAGCACAGATACGCAGTATTTT	CASSPLGSTDTQYF
TRBV10-3	TRBJ1-2	NA	NA	TGTGCCATTACGAACAACTGGGGGCTGGATGGCTACACCTTC	CAITNNWGLDGYTF
TRBV29-1	TRBJ2-4	NA	NA	TGCAGCGTTGACATTCTGGGAGACAAAAACATTCAGTACTTC	CSVDILGDKNIQYF
TRBV7-2	TRBJ2-1	TRBD1	NA	TGTGCCAGCAGCTCGACAGGGGGCTTTGAGCAGTTCTTC	CASSSTGGFEQFF
TRBV27	TRBJ2-7	NA	once	TGTGCCAGCAGTCCCACTAGGGGGAAGTCGGGTGAGCAGTACTTC	CASSPTRGKSGEQYF
TRBV11-1	TRBJ2-3	TRBD1	NA	TGTGCCAGCAGCTACCGGGACAGGGGGCCCACAGATACGCAGTATTTT	CASSYRDRGPTDTQYF
TRBV25-1	TRBJ2-7	TRBD1	NA	TGTGCCAGCAGTGAACCCGGGACAGGGATGGGCGAGCAGTACTTC	CASSEPGTGMGEQYF
TRBV3-1/TRBV3-2	TRBJ1-2	NA	NA	TGTGCCAGCAGCCAAGACCCAGGTGGGTTCTATGGCTACACCTTC	CASSQDPGGFYGYTF